The 5 T cell receptor beta chains below come from one sample, sequenced in a study of blood T cell repertoires in COVID-19 (dated by TCRdb to about 2020). The library was generated by the immunoSEQ multiplex PCR assay. TCRdb carries this immuneACCESS record with in-frame sequences only. Its versions omit some clonotypes, under half of them owing to an unresolved V gene in the studies checked, with the rest unexplained. For this sample the table gives 270,000 or so clones, of which approximately 90% were detected only once. The ten largest clones capture around 2.9% of the sample. Material for sequencing was peripheral blood. The receptors were gathered from a young woman with active or convalescent COVID-19.

The rearrangement uses TRBV5-6 and TRBJ1-2, with 8 bases fitting TRBD1. The CDR3 has 17 amino acids. With V trimmed by 0 bases and J by 3 bases, 10 bases remained unmatched. Germline CDR1 reads SGHDT; CDR2 reads YYEEEE. This chain's CDR3 is CASSLAINPGQDYGYTF. The CDR3 nucleotides read TGTGCCAGCAGCTTGGCTATTAACCCGGGACAGGACTATGGCTACACCTTC.

The chain links TRBV28 to TRBJ1-2; TRBD1 aligns across 8 bases. The CDR3 is made up of 15 amino acids. In germline, CDR1 is MDHEN, CDR2 SYDVKM. V shed 1 base and J 5 bases; nucleotides not matched to a gene: 6. CDR3 amino acids: CASSLSDRVGYGYTF. The CDR3 DNA follows: TGTGCCAGCAGTTTATCGGACAGGGTGGGGTATGGCTACACCTTC.

This sequence joins TRBV6-5 and TRBJ2-7; 7 nucleotides align to TRBD2. The CDR3 spans 14 residues. From germline, CDR1 is MNHEY and CDR2 SVGAGI. Trimming removed 5 bases from V and 3 bases from J; junction bases left unmatched: 7. The CDR3 coding sequence is TGTGCCAGCAGTCCCAGTGGGAGGGACTACGAGCAGTACTTC. Its protein product is CASSPSGRDYEQYF.

This clone has a single count. The chain links TRBV7-3 to TRBJ1-2, with D perhaps matching TRBD1 (6 bases). The germline V gene has CDR1 SGHTA and CDR2 FQGTGA. CDR3 length: 13 amino acids. Between the trimmed V and J ends, which lost 2 bases and 8 bases, there was a span of 12 bases. CDR3 sequence: CASSLDRTGGYTF. CDR3 sequence (DNA): TGTGCCAGCAGCTTAGACAGGACGGGGGGCTACACCTTC. The variable domain in full, completed from reference TRBV7-3 and TRBJ1-2, reads GAGVSQTPSNKVTEKGKYVELRCDPISGHTALYWYRQSLGQGPEFLIYFQGTGAADDSGLPNDRFFAVRPEGSVSTLKIQRTERGDSAVYLCASSLDRTGGYTFGSGTRLTVV.

This chain uses TRBV19 with TRBJ2-7; D is perhaps TRBD1 (7 bases). CDR1 and CDR2 from the germline V gene are LNHDA and SQIVND (reference sequence). Trimming took off 5 bases at V and 1 base at J, with 21 bases between the two ends. This CDR3 has 17 residues. CDR3 sequence reads: CASSPGQGGYLSYEQYF. The CDR3 nucleotides read TGTGCCAGTAGTCCCGGGCAGGGGGGATATTTATCCTACGAGCAGTACTTC.